Below are 8 T cell receptor beta chains sequenced from a single sample in a study of cytomegalovirus exposure and HLA in healthy donors. Vbeta (60) and Jbeta (13) primers were used in the PCR. Here immunoSEQ multiplex PCR was the method, and the copy in TCRdb shows in-frame clones only, minus some. The table has about 100,000 clones, approximately 80% seen once; the top ten hold about 4%. Sequencing was performed on PBMCs. These receptors were taken from a female donor in good health and CMV-seropositive.

The rearrangement links TRBV5-1 to TRBJ2-1, with 10 bases that match TRBD2. The CDR3 has 15 residues. With 4 bases clipped from V and 4 bases from J, the junction kept 5 bases outside the gene matches. Germline V lookup: CDR1 SGHRS, CDR2 YFSETQ. The CDR3 sequence is CASSPSSGGYNEQFF. The DNA for the CDR3 is TGCGCCAGCAGCCCCTCTAGCGGGGGTTACAATGAGCAGTTCTTC. Full variable domain (outside the CDR3, taken from reference TRBV5-1 and TRBJ2-1): KAGVTQTPRYLIKTRGQQVTLSCSPISGHRSVSWYQQTPGQGLQFLFEYFSETQRNKGNFPGRFSGRQFSNSRSEMNVSTLELGDSALYLCASSPSSGGYNEQFFGPGTRLTVL.

Notes on this clone: At one of its ends the junction is not consistent with the germline gene, which may arise from a read error. The V and J genes are TRBV5-1 and TRBJ2-6; a possible D gene is TRBD2 (7 bases). CDR1 SGHRS and CDR2 YFSETQ come from the germline V gene. The CDR3 runs 19 residues. DNA of the CDR3: TGCGCCAGCAGCCCGGGGGGCGGCAGGGTCCTCTCTGGGGCCAACGGCCTGACTTTC. This translates into CASSPGGGRVLSGANGLTF.

The V call is TRBV5-4, the J call TRBJ2-5, with 8 bases lining up with TRBD1. Germline lookup yields CDR1 SGHNT and CDR2 YYREEE (reference sequence). CDR3 size: 14 residues. V dropped 5 bases and J dropped 1; count of bases not matched to a gene: 4. The chain's CDR3 is CASSRTGGQETQYF. DNA of the CDR3: TGTGCCAGCAGTCGTACAGGGGGCCAAGAGACCCAGTACTTC.

The chain recombines TRBV2 with TRBJ2-7; D is unresolved. CDR1 and CDR2 from the germline V gene are SNHLY and FYNNEI. This CDR3 is 13 amino acids long. Trimming took off 5 bases at V and 4 bases at J, with 12 bases between the two ends. The CDR3 nucleotides read TGTGCCAGCAGTCTAGTTCGTACGTACGAGCAGTACTTC. It specifies CASSLVRTYEQYF.

This sequence joins TRBV7-6 and TRBJ1-4, with D unresolved. Trimming took off 1 base at V and 4 bases at J, with 7 bases between the two ends. The CDR3 loop spans 14 amino acids. Germline V lookup: CDR1 SGHVS, CDR2 FNYEAQ. DNA of the CDR3: TGTGCCAGCAGCTTAGGGGCAATTAATGAAAAACTGTTTTTT. Protein product: CASSLGAINEKLFF. The full variable domain, rest sourced from reference TRBV7-6 and TRBJ1-4, is GAGVSQSPRYKVTKRGQDVALRCDPISGHVSLYWYRQALGQGPEFLTYFNYEAQQDKSGLPNDRFSAERPEGSISTLTIQRTEQRDSAMYRCASSLGAINEKLFFGSGTQLSVL.

This chain links TRBV27 with TRBJ2-7; the D gene is possibly TRBD2 (6 bases). The CDR3 consists of 12 residues. The V gene lost 3 bases and the J gene lost 5 bases, with 8 bases spanning the gap. The V gene's germline CDR1 is MNHEY and CDR2 SMNVEV (reference sequence). The chain's CDR3 is CASSFRGNEQYF. In nucleotides, the CDR3 is TGTGCCAGCAGTTTCCGGGGGAACGAGCAGTACTTC.

The chain employs TRBV7-9 and TRBJ1-2; D perhaps matches TRBD1 (6 bases). The V gene lost 5 bases and the J gene lost 4 bases, with 14 bases spanning the gap. This CDR3 region has 14 residues. Per germline, CDR1 SEHNR and CDR2 FQNEAQ (reference sequence). DNA of the CDR3: TGTGCCAGCAGCACCACCGACAGGCCCTATGGCTACACCTTC. Translation: CASSTTDRPYGYTF. The whole variable domain, filled in from reference TRBV7-9 and TRBJ1-2, reads DTGVSQNPRHKITKRGQNVTFRCDPISEHNRLYWYRQTLGQGPEFLTYFQNEAQLEKSRLLSDRFSAERPKGSFSTLEIQRTEQGDSAMYLCASSTTDRPYGYTFGSGTRLTVV.

Only a few counts were recorded for this clone. The J gene is TRBJ1-1, the V gene TRBV6-6; D remains ambiguous. CDR1 is MNHNY and CDR2 is SVGAGI in the germline V gene (reference sequence). V gave up 2 bases and J gave up 6 bases, with 13 bases separating them. The CDR3 totals 14 residues. The CDR3 DNA sequence: TGTGCCAGCAGTTACGCCGGGGTCAAGCCTGAAGCTTTCTTT. Protein product: CASSYAGVKPEAFF.